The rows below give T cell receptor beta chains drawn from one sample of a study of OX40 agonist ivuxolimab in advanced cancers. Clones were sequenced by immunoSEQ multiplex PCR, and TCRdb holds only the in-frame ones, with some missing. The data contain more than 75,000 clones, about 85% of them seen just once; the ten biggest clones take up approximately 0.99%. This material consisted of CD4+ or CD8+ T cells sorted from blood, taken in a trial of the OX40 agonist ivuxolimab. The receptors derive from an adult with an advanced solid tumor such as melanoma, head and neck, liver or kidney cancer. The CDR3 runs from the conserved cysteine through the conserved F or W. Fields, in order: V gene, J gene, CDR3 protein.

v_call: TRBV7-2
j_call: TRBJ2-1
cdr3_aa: CASSPMDVLEQFF

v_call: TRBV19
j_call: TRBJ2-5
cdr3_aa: CASSKTGYETQYF

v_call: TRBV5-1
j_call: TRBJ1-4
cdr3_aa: CASSLNPFGGNEKLFF

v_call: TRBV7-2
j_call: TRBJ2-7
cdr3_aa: CASSLAGGYEQYF

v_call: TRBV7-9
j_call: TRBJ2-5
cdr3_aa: CASSLYGQAGETQYF

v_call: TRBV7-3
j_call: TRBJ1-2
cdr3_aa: CASSRGQSSDGYTF

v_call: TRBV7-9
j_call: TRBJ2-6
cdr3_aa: CASSYTGSGANVLTF

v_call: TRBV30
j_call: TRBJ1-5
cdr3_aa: CAWSRGIGQPQHF

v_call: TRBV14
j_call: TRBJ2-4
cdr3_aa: CASSRPGLANIQYF

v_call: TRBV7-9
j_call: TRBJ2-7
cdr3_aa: CASSPIAGSGSYEQYF

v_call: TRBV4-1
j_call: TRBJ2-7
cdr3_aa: CASSQDIEEPSSGGESSYEQYF

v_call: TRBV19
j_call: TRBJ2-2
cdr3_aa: CASSHGTSGEGELFF

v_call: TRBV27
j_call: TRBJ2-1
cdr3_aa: CASRGGGNEQFF